This T cell receptor (beta chain) was identified in a study of beta chain features in type 1 diabetes. Study-wide points: Across all four CD4+ subsets, people with type 1 diabetes showed modestly shorter TCRB CDR3s.

This clone was seen only a few times. As yet, its antigen is unknown. Within the sample, other DNA sequences also encode this same CDR3. Trimming took 8 bases from V and 3 from J, leaving 8 bases between them. CDR3 length equals 12 residues. Germline CDR1 and CDR2: MNHEY and SVGAGI. Reverse transcription of all isolated RNA meant that expressed TCRB transcripts were sequenced. Assay: immunoSEQ multiplex PCR; the TCRdb copy retains only in-frame clones and omits some. Here the sample spans hundreds of thousands of clones, 13% being singletons. The chain recombines TRBV6-5 with TRBJ1-5, with a possible D match to TRBD1 (6 bases). The sample consisted of naive CD4+ T cells from blood. This TCR was recovered from a man aged 18 to 29 with type 1 diabetes. CDR3 sequence (DNA): TGTGCCAGCCGGGGGCCCAATCAGCCCCAGCATTTT. Encoded protein: CASRGPNQPQHF.